The entry below describes one TCR beta chain. The record originates from a study of sequential checkpoint blockade in melanoma. Treatment defined: randomized to nivolumab then ipilimumab (arm A) or the reverse (arm B). PBMC sorting kept live CD3+CD8+ cells without CD19 or CD56. Clones were read by immunoSEQ multiplex PCR, and TCRdb kept only the in-frame ones, dropping some. The data show 15,000 to 20,000 clones, 70% seen once. This CDR3 has 14 amino acids. The V end was cut by 3 bases, the J end by 1 base, with 9 bases between. The germline gives CDR1 MNHEY, CDR2 SMNVEV (reference sequence). The chain carries TRBV27 and TRBJ1-1, with D possibly being TRBD1 (5 bases). The source was CD8+ T cells sorted from blood (inferred from file names), collected from a patient given nivolumab and ipilimumab in sequence. This clonotype was obtained from a human donor with melanoma. The CDR3 nucleotides read TGTGCCAGCAGTTTTGGGACTGGGAACACTGAAGCTTTCTTT. Encoded protein: CASSFGTGNTEAFF.